This TCR beta chain was recorded in a study of blood T cells in healthy people across ages. General observations from the study: It was the long-lived donors that had more naive CD4+ cells and higher diversity than aged donors.

As to this clonotype: Antigen specificity is unknown.

The donors, healthy Caucasians from Russia, were aged 6 to 90. With a J-beta primer mix and a sample-barcoded 5' primer, a second PCR ran roughly 6 to 11 cycles. One entry per CDR3 protein, called by TCRdb with MiXCR from the 5' RACE reads. The sample has fewer than 1,200,000 distinct CDR3 sequences, around 25% seen once. V dropped 6 bases and J dropped 4; count of bases not matched to a gene: 8. This CDR3 has 14 amino acids. This sample was also put to use in a study of T cells of mothers and their children. That report notes: The donor cohort consisted of a few healthy Caucasian mothers and their six children. Persisting microchimeric T cell clones went undetected.

The sequenced sample was blood. The source is a girl aged 2-9 years in good health. The rearrangement joins TRBV12-3 or TRBV12-4 to TRBJ2-5, with 7 nucleotides matching TRBD1. DNA for the CDR3: TGTGCCAGCAGACCTAGGGACAGTGGAGAGACCCAGTACTTC. It translates to CASRPRDSGETQYF.